A single sample is the source of the 8 T cell receptor beta chains below, sequenced in a study of beta chain features in type 1 diabetes. Expressed TCRB transcripts were sequenced because the entire RNA isolate underwent reverse transcription. Libraries were prepared by immunoSEQ multiplex PCR; TCRdb keeps only in-frame clonotypes and omits some of them. The sample lists about 200,000 clones; about a tenth were seen once. Sequences were obtained from central memory CD4+ T cells from blood. The receptors come from a man younger than 35 in good health.

This clone has only a few counts. The chain links TRBV30 to TRBJ2-1; the D gene is possibly TRBD1 (6 bases). Germline V gene sequence: CDR1 GTSNPN, CDR2 SVGIG (reference sequence). Trimming removed 1 base at V and 2 bases at J, with 18 bases between. This CDR3 spans 17 amino acids. The CDR3 protein is CAWSASMGQGTYNEQFF. CDR3 sequence (DNA): TGTGCCTGGAGTGCCAGCATGGGGCAGGGGACCTACAATGAGCAGTTCTTC.

The V call is TRBV7-2, the J call TRBJ1-5; D not resolved. Trimming removed 2 bases from V and 7 bases from J, with 12 bases in between. The V gene's germline CDR1 is SGHTA and CDR2 FQGNSA. The length of the CDR3 is 14 residues. The DNA for the CDR3 is TGTGCCAGCAGCTTACAGTCGATGAAACAGCCCCAGCATTTT. Translation: CASSLQSMKQPQHF.

This clone was seen many times. The chain employs TRBV10-1 and TRBJ2-3; 10 bases align to TRBD2. J lost 6 bases, V lost 5 bases, and 5 bases had no gene match. This CDR3 comprises 14 residues. Germline V lookup: CDR1 WNHNN, CDR2 SYGVQD (reference sequence). In DNA form, the CDR3 reads TGCGCCAGCAGTAATCTAGCGGGAGATGATACGCAGTATTTT. Amino acid sequence: CASSNLAGDDTQYF.

CDR3 DNA sequence: TGTGCCAGCAGCTCGCCCGGACAGGCCCGTCCTAACTATGGCTACACCTTC. This gives the protein CASSSPGQARPNYGYTF. The V and J genes are TRBV5-6 and TRBJ1-2; TRBD1 matches at 7 bases. The CDR3 has 17 amino acids. Unmatched junction bases numbered 11, after V lost 3 bases and J lost 0 bases. CDR1 SGHDT and CDR2 YYEEEE come from the germline V gene.

This clone was found a few times. The chain combines TRBV29-1 with TRBJ1-1, with D possibly being TRBD1 (5 bases). The V and J ends lost 6 bases and 8 bases respectively, with 19 bases between them. From germline, CDR1 is SQVTM and CDR2 ANQGSEA. CDR3 length equals 13 residues. The CDR3 is CSVLSGTIGEAFF. In DNA form, the CDR3 reads TGCAGCGTACTCTCAGGGACGATAGGCGAAGCTTTCTTT.

J is TRBJ2-1 and V is TRBV11-1; maybe TRBD1 (6 bases). CDR1 and CDR2 from the germline V gene are SGHAT and FQDESV (reference sequence). Trimming removed 4 bases at V and 6 bases at J, with 7 bases between. This CDR3 region has 12 residues. As DNA, the CDR3 is TGTGCCAGCAGCTACAGGGCCAATGAGCAGTTCTTC. This encodes CASSYRANEQFF.

There are a few counts of this clone. The rearrangement uses TRBV10-3 and TRBJ2-1; D tentatively reads TRBD1 or TRBD2 (5 bases each). Germline lookup yields CDR1 ENHRY and CDR2 SYGVKD. The ends were cut back, 4 bases at V and 2 bases at J, with 18 bases in the middle. The CDR3 covers 17 residues. CDR3 sequence: CAISATLGETTYNEQFF. CDR3 bases: TGTGCCATCAGTGCCACATTGGGGGAGACCACCTACAATGAGCAGTTCTTC.

Only a few counts were recorded for this clone. The chain combines TRBV30 with TRBJ1-5, with D possibly TRBD1 on 6 matching bases. Trimming left V 0 bases short and J 1 base short, with 16 bases between. Germline-derived CDR1 and CDR2 are GTSNPN and SVGIG (reference sequence). CDR3 length: 17 residues. CDR3 residues: CAWSVIRGGGSNQPQHF. Written as DNA, the CDR3 is TGTGCCTGGAGTGTAATCAGGGGAGGAGGAAGCAATCAGCCCCAGCATTTT.